This entry describes one T cell receptor beta chain. Its specificity is not known. The V gene end was trimmed by 7 bases and the J gene end by 7 bases; junction bases not matched to a gene: 7. The CDR3 is 14 residues long. Looked up from germline, CDR1 is MNHNS and CDR2 is SASEGT. The method was immunoSEQ multiplex PCR; TCRdb's version includes in-frame clones alone and lacks a portion of them. This sample has roughly 25,000 clones, with about 90% found just once. This sample is drawn from a study of OX40 agonist ivuxolimab in advanced cancers. For the study at large: Those enrolled were about 80% male, with a mean age of about 66 years and ages from about 20 to 90. Findings and limits, study-wide: Antigen specificity of clonally expanded peripheral T cells was not established. Certain nonresponders additionally had low normalized T-cell clonal expansion. In general, CD8+ T cells held more expanded clones than CD4+ did, on average.

The chain is built from TRBV6-1 and TRBJ1-4; 9 nucleotides agree with TRBD1. The receptor was derived from an adult with an advanced solid tumor such as melanoma, head and neck, liver or kidney cancer. Sequenced here: CD4+ or CD8+ T cells sorted from blood, sampled in a trial of the OX40 agonist ivuxolimab. The CDR3 DNA reads as TGTGCCAGCACGGACAGGGGCGGGGTTGAAAAACTGTTTTTT. Amino acid sequence: CASTDRGGVEKLFF.